The 20 T cell receptor beta chains below were found in one sample sequenced in a study of blood T cells in healthy people across ages (dated by TCRdb to about 2015). Library generation was performed with 5' RACE. The reads were generated on an Illumina HiSeq 2500. A second 7 to 11 cycle PCR used a sample-barcoded 5' primer and a J-beta primer mix. The public reads were quality trimmed at Q25 with fastp and then assembled into clones with MiXCR by TCRdb, keeping productive beta chains. CDR3 protein duplicates are merged, each entry listing the most common genes and DNA. The sample data list about 720,000 distinct CDR3 sequences, and about 25% of these were observed just once. The top ten clones comprise 3% to 4.5% of the sample. The sample also formed part of further work on T cells of mothers and their children.

The specimen was blood. These receptor sequences come from a boy aged 5-17 years in good health.

This clonotype was seen a few times. The V call is TRBV7-6, the J call TRBJ2-3, with 9 bases identical to TRBD2. Per germline, CDR1 SGHVS and CDR2 FNYEAQ. The CDR3 covers 18 residues. The junction had 12 bases not matched to a gene; V was cut back by 3 bases and J by 2 bases. CDR3 DNA sequence: TGTGCCAGCAGCTTCCCCGGGGAGGCTAGCGGGATCACAGATACGCAGTATTTT. Translation: CASSFPGEASGITDTQYF.

This clonotype was seen a few times. The chain recombines TRBV7-9 with TRBJ2-1; weak D call: TRBD1 (6 bases). Trimming removed 4 bases from V and 5 bases from J, with 21 bases in between. The germline V gene has CDR1 SEHNR and CDR2 FQNEAQ (reference sequence). The CDR3 runs 17 residues. CDR3 coding DNA: TGTGCCAGCAGCTCACCCGTACAGGGTACCGGGGACAATGAGCAGTTCTTC. This translates into CASSSPVQGTGDNEQFF.

This clonotype was detected a few times. This chain uses TRBV7-2 with TRBJ1-5; D is unresolved. The CDR3 spans 13 residues. Germline V gives CDR1 SGHTA, CDR2 FQGNSA. V gave up 5 bases and J gave up 3 bases, with 8 bases separating them. The CDR3 sequence: CASSLVDNQPQHF. In DNA form, the CDR3 reads TGTGCCAGCAGCCTAGTGGACAATCAGCCCCAGCATTTT.

This clonotype was counted a few times. This chain joins TRBV29-1 and TRBJ1-1; TRBD1 is a possible D gene (6 bases). Trimming took 2 bases from V and 0 from J, leaving 10 bases between them. Germline V CDR1 and CDR2: SQVTM, ANQGSEA. There are 14 residues in the CDR3. The CDR3, as DNA: TGCAGCGTTGAAAGTAGGGGGATGAACACTGAAGCTTTCTTT. Protein product: CSVESRGMNTEAFF.

In this sample, this clonotype turned up a few times. This chain connects TRBV7-9 to TRBJ2-5; 8 bases are shared with TRBD1. CDR1 and CDR2 (germline): SEHNR, FQNEAQ (reference sequence). The CDR3 contains 15 residues. The V segment lost 4 bases and the J segment 4 bases; nucleotides outside the gene matches: 8. This CDR3 reads CASSSAQGARETQYF. The DNA for the CDR3 is TGTGCCAGCAGCTCAGCTCAGGGGGCGAGAGAGACCCAGTACTTC.

In its sample, this clonotype was seen a few times. The V and J genes are TRBV5-1 and TRBJ2-3; D ambiguous. Trimming pared 3 bases from V and 5 bases from J, leaving 16 bases between. Germline V gene data show CDR1 as SGHRS and CDR2 as YFSETQ. This CDR3 has 15 amino acids. The CDR3 bases are TGCGCCAGCAGCTATGATCCGCTAGGGAAAGATACGCAGTATTTT. It codes for CASSYDPLGKDTQYF.

This rearrangement joins TRBV6-1 to TRBJ1-5, with 7 positions matching TRBD1. The CDR3 consists of 15 residues. Germline trimming cut 6 bases from V and 11 bases from J; bases unmatched to any gene: 16. Germline CDR1 is MNHNS and CDR2 is SASEGT. The CDR3 bases are TGTGCCAGCAGCGTCGACAAGGGGGCAATCAGGTCCCAGCATTTT. This gives the protein CASSVDKGAIRSQHF.

V gene TRBV5-1 combines with J gene TRBJ2-7; no clear D gene. CDR3 length equals 15 residues. V lost 6 bases and J lost 1, with 17 bases in between. Germline V gene sequence: CDR1 SGHRS, CDR2 YFSETQ. The CDR3 protein is CASTGFRLGSYEQYF. The CDR3 DNA is TGCGCCAGCACTGGGTTCCGGTTGGGGTCCTACGAGCAGTACTTC.

This clonotype occurred a few times. The DNA for the CDR3 is TGTGCCATCAGCAGGACGGAGAAGGAAGAGACCCAGTACTTC. It codes for CAISRTEKEETQYF. V is TRBV10-3 and J is TRBJ2-5; the D is unclear. Trimming took off 6 bases at V and 3 bases at J, with 14 bases between the two ends. The CDR3 loop spans 14 amino acids. Germline V gene sequence: CDR1 ENHRY, CDR2 SYGVKD.

The chain joins TRBV3-1 to TRBJ2-1, with D possibly matching TRBD2 (6 bases). V was clipped by 4 bases and J by 7 bases, with 17 bases between them. The CDR3 covers 15 residues. The germline gives CDR1 LGHDT, CDR2 YNNKEL (reference sequence). The CDR3, as DNA: TGTGCCAGCAGCCGAGAGACTAGTAGTAGGAATGAGCAGTTCTTC. It codes for CASSRETSSRNEQFF.

This clonotype was counted only a few times. This chain joins TRBV29-1 and TRBJ1-1; D unclear. This CDR3 is 13 amino acids long. Germline assignment: CDR1 SQVTM and CDR2 ANQGSEA. V dropped 3 bases and J dropped 5 bases, with 13 bases sitting between them. The CDR3 reads CSVDSGVLTEAFF. CDR3 in DNA: TGCAGCGTTGATAGTGGGGTTTTAACTGAAGCTTTCTTT.

The J gene is TRBJ2-2, the V gene TRBV28; 7 bases line up with TRBD1. The CDR3 is 16 residues long. With V trimmed by 5 bases and J by 1 base, 7 bases remained unmatched. In germline, CDR1 is MDHEN, CDR2 SYDVKM. The CDR3 DNA reads as TGTGCCAGCAGTCCCCTCCGGGACAGGAACACCGGGGAGCTGTTTTTT. Translation: CASSPLRDRNTGELFF.

Only a few counts were recorded for this clonotype. The chain uses TRBV19 and TRBJ2-1, with 10 bases identical to TRBD2. V was clipped by 7 bases and J by 7 bases; unmatched bases: 13. Germline V gene sequence: CDR1 LNHDA, CDR2 SQIVND (reference sequence). CDR3 length: 16 amino acids. The CDR3, as DNA: TGTGCCAGTATCCCAATGAGCGGGGGGGCGTCGAATGAGCAGTTCTTC. It codes for CASIPMSGGASNEQFF. The full variable domain, in which reference TRBV19 and TRBJ2-1 provide the parts outside the CDR3, is DGGITQSPKYLFRKEGQNVTLSCEQNLNHDAMYWYRQDPGQGLRLIYYSQIVNDFQKGDIAEGYSVSREKKESFPLTVTSAQKNPTAFYLCASIPMSGGASNEQFFGPGTRLTVL.

This clonotype was detected only a few times. The V gene is TRBV4-1, the J gene TRBJ2-5, with TRBD1 as a possible D gene (5 bases). The CDR3 contains 16 residues. Germline V gives CDR1 MGHRA, CDR2 YSYEKL. The germline V and J ends were trimmed by 0 bases and 1 base, with 12 bases remaining between them. DNA for the CDR3: TGCGCCAGCAGCCAAGAGTATTTGGGGCTCCAAGAGACCCAGTACTTC. Protein: CASSQEYLGLQETQYF.

The table lists this clonotype with a few counts. J is TRBJ2-7 and V is TRBV29-1; no firm D call. Trimming stripped 6 bases from V and 5 bases from J, with 11 bases between. The CDR3 is made up of 11 amino acids. Per germline, CDR1 SQVTM and CDR2 ANQGSEA. CDR3 bases: TGCAGCGTCCCGGGTACCCACGAGCAGTACTTC. Encoded protein: CSVPGTHEQYF.

This clonotype has only a few counts. The J gene is TRBJ2-7, the V gene TRBV7-9; 7 bases map to TRBD1. Germline trimming cut 4 bases from V and 3 bases from J; bases unmatched to any gene: 12. Per the germline V gene, CDR1 is SEHNR and CDR2 is FQNEAQ (reference sequence). The CDR3 is 16 amino acids. The CDR3 DNA sequence: TGTGCCAGCAGCTCGCCTGACGTCCGGGACAGCTACGAGCAGTACTTC. Translating it yields CASSSPDVRDSYEQYF.

The table lists this clonotype with a count of one. This chain uses TRBV6-6 with TRBJ2-5; D not certain. The J call may be incorrect, as the DNA end agrees better with TRBJ2-7. Germline CDR1 and CDR2: MNHNY and SVGAGI (reference sequence). The CDR3 is made up of 12 amino acids. The CDR3 sequence is CASSTNRYEQYF. The CDR3 nucleotides are TGTGCCAGCAGTACTAATCGCTACGAGCAGTACTTC.

This clonotype has only a few counts. This chain uses TRBV10-3 with TRBJ2-7; no reliable D call. With 9 bases removed from V and 0 bases from J, the gap between germline ends came to 15 bases. Germline-derived CDR1 and CDR2 are ENHRY and SYGVKD. The CDR3 spans 14 residues. For the CDR3, the DNA is TGTGCCATGGCGATAACACCCAACTCCTACGAGCAGTACTTC. Translated, it gives CAMAITPNSYEQYF.

As for this clonotype: The CDR3 does not close with the conserved phenylalanine or tryptophan, likely indicating a read error. The V gene is TRBV19, the J gene TRBJ2-5; 10 bases match TRBD2. Germline values: CDR1 LNHDA, CDR2 SQIVND (reference sequence). There are 16 residues in the CDR3. With 3 bases clipped from V and 0 bases from J, the junction kept 4 bases outside the gene matches. CDR3 amino acids: CASSIFSGGNQETQYL. In DNA form, the CDR3 reads TGTGCCAGTAGTATCTTTAGCGGGGGGAACCAAGAGACCCAGTACCTC.

In nucleotides, the CDR3 is TGCGCCAGCAGCTTGACTAGCGGGAGTTATGGCGAAGAGACCCAGTACTTC. This translates into CASSLTSGSYGEETQYF. V and J are TRBV5-1 and TRBJ2-5, with 11 nucleotides matching TRBD2. The CDR3 runs 17 residues. V was pared by 1 base and J by 3 bases, with 8 bases of the junction left unmatched. CDR1 and CDR2 from the germline V gene are SGHRS and YFSETQ.